Listed below are T cell receptor beta chains from one sample, sequenced in a study of beta chain features in type 1 diabetes. Profiling relied on immunoSEQ multiplex PCR, and the TCRdb table lists in-frame clones only, not all of them. The table has approximately 600,000 clones, around 12% seen once; the top ten hold roughly 0.12%. The material sequenced was naive CD4+ T cells from blood. The receptors originated from a man in his thirties or forties with type 1 diabetes. CDR3s include the opening cysteine and the closing phenylalanine or tryptophan. The D gene is left open where the match is weak. Expanded clones are given a class, and other clones once, few, many or no size at all.

CASSGYTDTQYF | TGTGCCAGTAGCGGGTACACAGATACGCAGTATTTT | TRBV7-2 | TRBD2 | few | TRBJ2-3
CASSLDGNTIYF | TGTGCCAGCAGCTTAGACGGCAACACCATATATTTT | TRBV7-9 | - | few | TRBJ1-3
CASSFEGVSYNSPLHF | TGTGCCAGCAGTTTCGAGGGCGTCTCCTATAATTCACCCCTCCACTTT | TRBV27 | - | few | TRBJ1-6
CASSRIGGYEQYF | TGTGCCAGCAGTCGGATCGGGGGGTACGAGCAGTACTTC | TRBV7-6 | TRBD2 | - | TRBJ2-7
CASSLGWTGINTEAFF | TGTGCCAGCTCACTCGGTTGGACAGGAATTAACACTGAAGCTTTCTTT | TRBV18 | TRBD1 | - | TRBJ1-1
CASLRGQGGLGGYTF | TGTGCCAGCCTACGAGGACAGGGTGGCCTAGGTGGCTACACCTTC | TRBV18 | TRBD1 | few | TRBJ1-2
CASSRGSTNGYTF | TGTGCCAGCAGCCGGGGGAGTACCAATGGCTACACCTTC | TRBV7-2 | - | - | TRBJ1-2
CASSSLPQGASYEQYF | TGCGCCAGCAGCTCACTACCCCAGGGAGCTTCCTACGAGCAGTACTTC | TRBV5-1 | - | - | TRBJ2-7
CASSYSQRGNTDTQYF | TGTGCCAGCAGCTATAGCCAGCGGGGGAACACAGATACGCAGTATTTT | TRBV7-2 | TRBD2 | few | TRBJ2-3
CASSVGPGDEQFF | TGTGCCAGCAGCGTGGGACCGGGAGATGAGCAGTTCTTC | TRBV9 | - | - | TRBJ2-1
CASSSRTGDYTGELFF | TGTGCCAGCAGTTCTCGGACAGGGGACTACACCGGGGAGCTGTTTTTT | TRBV6-5 | TRBD1 | few | TRBJ2-2
CASSLVWQRGDPRETQYF | TGTGCCAGCAGCTTAGTCTGGCAGCGGGGCGATCCCCGGGAGACCCAGTACTTC | TRBV7-9 | TRBD2 | few | TRBJ2-5
CASSLEPTNSPLHF | TGTGCCAGCAGCTTGGAACCGACCAATTCACCCCTCCACTTT | TRBV7-9 | - | few | TRBJ1-6
CSVAGQSNQPQHF | TGCAGCGTTGCGGGACAGAGCAATCAGCCCCAGCATTTT | TRBV29-1 | TRBD1 | - | TRBJ1-5
CASKRVVGNEQYF | TGTGCCAGCAAAAGGGTGGTAGGTAACGAGCAGTACTTC | TRBV27 | - | - | TRBJ2-7
CASSLAVNQETQYF | TGCGCCAGCAGCTTGGCGGTTAACCAAGAGACCCAGTACTTC | TRBV5-1 | - | - | TRBJ2-5
CASSRGASGNTIYF | TGCGCCAGCAGCCGGGGGGCGAGTGGAAACACCATATATTTT | TRBV4-3 | - | - | TRBJ1-3
CASSSGIRATQYF | TGTGCCAGCAGCTCAGGGATAAGAGCGACCCAGTACTTC | TRBV7-2 | - | few | TRBJ2-5
CASSPLKNTDTQYF | TGTGCCAGCTCGCCCTTAAAGAACACAGATACGCAGTATTTT | TRBV18 | - | - | TRBJ2-3
CASSSDRGLDTQYF | TGTGCCAGCAGCTCGGACAGGGGGCTAGATACGCAGTATTTT | TRBV7-2 | TRBD1 | few | TRBJ2-3
CASSGRSNQPQHF | TGTGCCAGCAGCGGGAGGAGCAATCAGCCCCAGCATTTT | TRBV7-2 | - | - | TRBJ1-5
CASSLSPTSGDRSDTQYF | TGCGCCAGCAGCCTCAGTCCGACTAGCGGGGATCGGTCAGATACGCAGTATTTT | TRBV4-3 | TRBD2 | few | TRBJ2-3
CASSSWDSTDTQYF | TGTGCCAGTAGTAGCTGGGATAGCACAGATACGCAGTATTTT | TRBV19 | - | - | TRBJ2-3
CSARAYVTQYF | TGCAGTGCTAGAGCGTATGTGACCCAGTACTTC | TRBV20-1 | - | - | TRBJ2-5
CASSVQGVGTDTQYF | TGTGCCAGCAGCGTACAGGGGGTTGGCACAGATACGCAGTATTTT | TRBV25-1 | TRBD1 | - | TRBJ2-3
CSVDRSSGGAANEQFF | TGCAGCGTTGATAGGTCTAGCGGGGGGGCCGCAAATGAGCAGTTCTTC | TRBV29-1 | TRBD2 | - | TRBJ2-1
CASSLSGGLQETQYF | TGTGCCAGCAGCCTCTCGGGGGGCCTTCAAGAGACCCAGTACTTC | TRBV4-2 | - | - | TRBJ2-5
CASSQDDRGTEAFF | TGCGCCAGCAGCCAAGATGACCGGGGCACTGAAGCTTTCTTT | TRBV4-3 | - | - | TRBJ1-1
CASSVGVSGLGYNEQFF | TGTGCCAGCAGCGTAGGGGTCTCCGGGCTCGGCTACAATGAGCAGTTCTTC | TRBV9 | - | few | TRBJ2-1
CASSQTTGTNQPQHF | TGTGCCAGCAGCCAGACGACAGGGACCAATCAGCCCCAGCATTTT | TRBV7-6 | TRBD1 | - | TRBJ1-5
CSAGTPKLFF | TGCAGTGCCGGGACCCCGAAACTGTTTTTT | TRBV20-1 | - | - | TRBJ1-4
CASSVGLSGANVLTF | TGTGCCAGCAGCGTAGGCCTCTCTGGGGCCAACGTCCTGACTTTC | TRBV9 | - | - | TRBJ2-6
CASGGGARQPQHF | TGTGCCAGTGGCGGGGGGGCACGGCAGCCCCAGCATTTT | TRBV19 | - | - | TRBJ1-5
CASSSGAPSYGANVLTF | TGTGCCAGTAGTAGCGGGGCCCCCTCATACGGGGCCAACGTCCTGACTTTC | TRBV19 | - | few | TRBJ2-6
CASSEAPVQGAGRQFF | TGTGCCAGCAGTGAAGCCCCGGTCCAAGGGGCGGGGAGGCAGTTCTTC | TRBV2 | - | few | TRBJ2-1
CASSLRGDTQYF | TGTGCCAGCAGCTTGCGGGGCGATACGCAGTATTTT | TRBV5-5 | - | few | TRBJ2-3
CASSFRGSNQPQHF | TGTGCCAGCAGCTTCAGGGGAAGCAATCAGCCCCAGCATTTT | TRBV5-6 | - | few | TRBJ1-5
CASQGRQGPQETQYF | TGTGCCAGTCAGGGAAGGCAGGGGCCGCAAGAGACCCAGTACTTC | TRBV19 | - | - | TRBJ2-5
CAWSGVYEQYF | TGTGCCTGGAGTGGGGTGTACGAGCAGTACTTC | TRBV30 | - | few | TRBJ2-7
CASRTRGYEQYF | TGTGCCAGCAGGACGAGGGGCTACGAGCAGTACTTC | TRBV6-5 | - | - | TRBJ2-7